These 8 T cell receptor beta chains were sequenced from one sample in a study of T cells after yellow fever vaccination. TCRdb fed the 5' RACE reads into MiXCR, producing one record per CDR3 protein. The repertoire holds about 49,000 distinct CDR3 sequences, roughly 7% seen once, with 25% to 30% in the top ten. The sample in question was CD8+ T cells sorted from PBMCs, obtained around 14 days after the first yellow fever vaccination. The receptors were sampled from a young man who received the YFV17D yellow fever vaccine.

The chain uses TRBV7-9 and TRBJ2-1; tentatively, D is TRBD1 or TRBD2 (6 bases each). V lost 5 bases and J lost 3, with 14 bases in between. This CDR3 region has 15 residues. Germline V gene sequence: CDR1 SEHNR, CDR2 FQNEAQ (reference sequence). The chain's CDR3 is CASSPQEGVYNEQFF. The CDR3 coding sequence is TGTGCCAGCAGCCCTCAGGAGGGGGTCTACAATGAGCAGTTCTTC.

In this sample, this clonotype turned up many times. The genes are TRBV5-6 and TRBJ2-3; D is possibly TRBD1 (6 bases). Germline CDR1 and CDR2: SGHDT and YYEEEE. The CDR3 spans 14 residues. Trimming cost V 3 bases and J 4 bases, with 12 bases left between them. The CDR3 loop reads CASSSDSSADTQYF. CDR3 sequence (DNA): TGTGCCAGCAGCTCGGACAGCTCGGCAGATACGCAGTATTTT.

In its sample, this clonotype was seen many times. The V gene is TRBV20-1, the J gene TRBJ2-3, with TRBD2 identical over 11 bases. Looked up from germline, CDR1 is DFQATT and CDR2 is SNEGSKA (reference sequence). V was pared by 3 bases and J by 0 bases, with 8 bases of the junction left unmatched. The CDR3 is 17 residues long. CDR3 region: CSASGISGGVSTDTQYF. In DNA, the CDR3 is TGCAGTGCTAGCGGGATTAGCGGGGGGGTGAGCACAGATACGCAGTATTTT.

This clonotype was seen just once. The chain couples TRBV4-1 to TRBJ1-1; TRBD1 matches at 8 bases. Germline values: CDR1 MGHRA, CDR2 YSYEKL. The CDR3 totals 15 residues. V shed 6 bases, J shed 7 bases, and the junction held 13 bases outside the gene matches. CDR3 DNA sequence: TGCGCCAGCAGATCAGGGGGCGGGCGGGTTCTTGAAGCTTTCTTT. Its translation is CASRSGGGRVLEAFF.

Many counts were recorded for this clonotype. The CDR3 DNA is TGCAGTGCTTCGGACAGGCACTACGAGCAGTACTTC. Its translation is CSASDRHYEQYF. The chain couples TRBV20-1 to TRBJ2-7; 7 bases are shared with TRBD1. Germline assignment: CDR1 DFQATT and CDR2 SNEGSKA (reference sequence). Trimming cost V 5 bases and J 3 bases; bases outside gene matches: 4. The CDR3 sequence is 12 residues long.

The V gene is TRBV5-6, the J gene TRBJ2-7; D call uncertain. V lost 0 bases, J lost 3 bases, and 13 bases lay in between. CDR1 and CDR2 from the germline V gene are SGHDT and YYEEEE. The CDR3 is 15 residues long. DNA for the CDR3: TGTGCCAGCAGCTTGGTAAGGGAACTTTTCTACGAGCAGTACTTC. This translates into CASSLVRELFYEQYF.

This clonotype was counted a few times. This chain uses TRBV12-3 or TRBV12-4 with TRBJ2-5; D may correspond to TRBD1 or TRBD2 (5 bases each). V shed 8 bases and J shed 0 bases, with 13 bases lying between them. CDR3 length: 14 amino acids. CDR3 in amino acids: CASAKRGNQETQYF. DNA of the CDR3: TGTGCCAGCGCTAAGAGGGGCAACCAAGAGACCCAGTACTTC.

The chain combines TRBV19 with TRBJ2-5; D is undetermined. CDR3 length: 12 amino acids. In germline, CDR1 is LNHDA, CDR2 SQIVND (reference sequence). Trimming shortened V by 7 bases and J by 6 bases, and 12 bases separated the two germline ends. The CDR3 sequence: CASTTNGQTQYF. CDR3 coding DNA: TGTGCCAGTACCACAAACGGACAGACCCAGTACTTC.